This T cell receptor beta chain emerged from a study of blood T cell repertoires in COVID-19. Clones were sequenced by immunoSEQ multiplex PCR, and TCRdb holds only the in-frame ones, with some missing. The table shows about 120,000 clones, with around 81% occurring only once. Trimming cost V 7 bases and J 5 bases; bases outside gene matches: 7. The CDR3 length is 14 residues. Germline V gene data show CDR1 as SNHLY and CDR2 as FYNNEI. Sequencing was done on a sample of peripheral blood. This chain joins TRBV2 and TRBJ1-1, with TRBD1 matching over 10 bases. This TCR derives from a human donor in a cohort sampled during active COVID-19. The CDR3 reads CASNRQGANTEAFF. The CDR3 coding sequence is TGTGCCAGCAATAGACAGGGGGCGAATACTGAAGCTTTCTTT.